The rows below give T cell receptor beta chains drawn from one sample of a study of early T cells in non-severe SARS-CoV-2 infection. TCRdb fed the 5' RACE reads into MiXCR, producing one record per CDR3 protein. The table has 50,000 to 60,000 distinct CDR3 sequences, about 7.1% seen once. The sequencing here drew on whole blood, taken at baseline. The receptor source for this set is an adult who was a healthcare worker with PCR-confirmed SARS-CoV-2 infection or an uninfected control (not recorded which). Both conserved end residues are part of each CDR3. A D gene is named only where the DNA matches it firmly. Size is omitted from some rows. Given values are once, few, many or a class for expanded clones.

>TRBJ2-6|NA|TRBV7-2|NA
CASSLQSSSSGANVLTF
TGTGCCAGCAGCTTACAGAGTAGCTCCTCTGGGGCCAACGTCCTGACTTTC
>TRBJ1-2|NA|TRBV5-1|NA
CASSWGSYGYTF
TGCGCCAGCAGCTGGGGTAGCTATGGCTACACCTTC
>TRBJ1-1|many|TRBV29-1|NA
CSVLSIPGQLNTEAFF
TGCAGCGTTCTCTCCATACCGGGACAATTGAACACTGAAGCTTTCTTT
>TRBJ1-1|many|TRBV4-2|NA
CASSQDVARSNTEAFF
TGTGCCAGCAGCCAAGATGTAGCCCGATCGAACACTGAAGCTTTCTTT
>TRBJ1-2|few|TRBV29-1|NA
CSLDGNYGYTF
TGCAGCCTAGACGGAAACTATGGCTACACCTTC
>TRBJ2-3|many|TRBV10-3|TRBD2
CAISGTSGTVDTQYF
TGTGCCATCAGTGGGACTAGCGGGACGGTAGATACGCAGTATTTT
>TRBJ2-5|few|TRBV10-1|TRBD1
CASSESGQGETQYF
TGCGCCAGCAGTGAGTCAGGACAGGGAGAGACCCAGTACTTC
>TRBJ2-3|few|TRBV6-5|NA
CASTWDISTDTQYF
TGTGCCAGCACTTGGGACATCAGCACAGATACGCAGTATTTT
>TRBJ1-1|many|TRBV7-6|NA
CASSTDVTEAFF
TGTGCCAGCAGCACCGACGTGACTGAAGCTTTCTTT
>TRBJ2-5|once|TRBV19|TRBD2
CASSIRGGAYQKTQYF
TGTGCCAGTAGTATACGGGGGGGAGCGTACCAAAAGACCCAGTACTTC
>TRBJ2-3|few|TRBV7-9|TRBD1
CASSLRTGPYTDTQYF
TGTGCCAGCAGCCTGAGGACAGGGCCCTACACAGATACGCAGTATTTT
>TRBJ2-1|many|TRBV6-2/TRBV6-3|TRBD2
CASSTAGGPREQFF
TGTGCCAGCAGTACAGCGGGGGGGCCTCGTGAGCAGTTCTTC
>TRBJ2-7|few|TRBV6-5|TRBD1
CASSWDSTYEQYF
TGTGCCAGCAGTTGGGACAGCACCTACGAGCAGTACTTC
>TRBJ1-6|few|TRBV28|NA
CASSLIARYNSPLHF
TGTGCCAGCAGTTTAATCGCCAGATATAATTCACCCCTCCACTTT